The rows below give T cell receptor beta chains drawn from one sample of a study of cytomegalovirus exposure and HLA in healthy donors. Profiled with immunoSEQ multiplex PCR; TCRdb holds only in-frame clones, not every one. Altogether about 190,000 clones are present, 65% to 75% being singletons, with the ten largest covering approximately 5%. Specimen: PBMCs. These receptors all come from a man aged 25-40 years in good health and CMV-seropositive. Each CDR3 is given with its conserved first and last residue. Fields, in order: V gene, CDR3 protein.

v_gene: TRBV19
CDR3aa: CASSASGGASDTQYF

v_gene: TRBV28
CDR3aa: CASSRQGALVLIGGNEKLFF

v_gene: TRBV30
CDR3aa: CAWSGGADTQYF

v_gene: TRBV19
CDR3aa: CASSIGLVRSVGYTF

v_gene: TRBV4-1
CDR3aa: CASSPGSAGVYEQYF

v_gene: TRBV7-6
CDR3aa: CASSLESQGVYEQYF

v_gene: TRBV2
CDR3aa: CASSEARGKNEQFF

v_gene: TRBV4-2
CDR3aa: CASSQDNRPSEQYF

v_gene: TRBV6-5
CDR3aa: CASSYTTGGGSPLHF

v_gene: TRBV4-1
CDR3aa: CASSLNSGGAGGGKNIQYF

v_gene: TRBV7-6
CDR3aa: CASSLGMGLALTDTQYF

v_gene: TRBV28
CDR3aa: CASILRGNGQPQHF

v_gene: TRBV30
CDR3aa: CAWGRTAYEQYF

v_gene: TRBV6-6
CDR3aa: CASSYEGLNTEAFF

v_gene: TRBV23-1
CDR3aa: CASSQSGDRGTGELFF

v_gene: TRBV7-2
CDR3aa: CASSSTGGYGDTIYF

v_gene: TRBV25-1
CDR3aa: CASSETLLAPTYEQYF

v_gene: TRBV2
CDR3aa: CASSEMTRAPDGYTF

v_gene: TRBV21-1
CDR3aa: CASTKSVLNIQYF

v_gene: TRBV30
CDR3aa: CAIGAGGGNEQFF

v_gene: TRBV10-3
CDR3aa: CAIPRQGSNVLTF

v_gene: TRBV6-1
CDR3aa: CASSVGGGTDTQYF

v_gene: TRBV7-9
CDR3aa: CASSLGGDDRQYF

v_gene: TRBV4-3
CDR3aa: CASSQQPTDSYEQYF

v_gene: TRBV11-3
CDR3aa: CASSLDRDNEQFF

v_gene: TRBV27
CDR3aa: CASSLGTGSPEAFF

v_gene: TRBV19
CDR3aa: CASSIETGQGYGYTF

v_gene: TRBV18
CDR3aa: CASSSGVSMNTEAFF

v_gene: TRBV30
CDR3aa: CAWSGDISYEQYF

v_gene: TRBV28
CDR3aa: CASSFRQVYDQPQHF

v_gene: TRBV7-2
CDR3aa: CASSLDGTGERGYTF

v_gene: TRBV5-1
CDR3aa: CASSLEGQGSYEQYF

v_gene: TRBV7-9
CDR3aa: CASSLGGRAGYGYTF

v_gene: TRBV2
CDR3aa: CASRETSGMKGLYF

v_gene: TRBV4-3
CDR3aa: CASSQAHRGTEAFF

v_gene: TRBV23-1
CDR3aa: CASLPSGGATDTQYF

v_gene: TRBV15
CDR3aa: CATSRDPGGRGDTQYF

v_gene: TRBV6-5
CDR3aa: CASSYSGLAEAGELFF

v_gene: TRBV7-6
CDR3aa: CASSPSESYGYTF

v_gene: TRBV28
CDR3aa: CASSLAGHEQYF

v_gene: TRBV4-3
CDR3aa: CASSQDELGGSPLHF

v_gene: TRBV5-1
CDR3aa: CASSFPSGFGDNYGYTF

v_gene: TRBV11-2
CDR3aa: CASSSEARETQYF

v_gene: TRBV15
CDR3aa: CATALEGANVLTF

v_gene: TRBV2
CDR3aa: CASRGGLSLSDTQYF

v_gene: TRBV7-8
CDR3aa: CASSNLTGRHEQYF

v_gene: TRBV4-3
CDR3aa: CASSQELAGGYEQYF

v_gene: TRBV25-1
CDR3aa: CASSVGTGGTEQYF

v_gene: TRBV28
CDR3aa: CASRTPRGLDGYTF

v_gene: TRBV5-8
CDR3aa: CASSLGENTEAFF

v_gene: TRBV19
CDR3aa: CASSISGLTGSTDTQYF

v_gene: TRBV27
CDR3aa: CASSSRTSGSAGELFF

v_gene: TRBV11-2
CDR3aa: CASSLEVAASFGDTQYF